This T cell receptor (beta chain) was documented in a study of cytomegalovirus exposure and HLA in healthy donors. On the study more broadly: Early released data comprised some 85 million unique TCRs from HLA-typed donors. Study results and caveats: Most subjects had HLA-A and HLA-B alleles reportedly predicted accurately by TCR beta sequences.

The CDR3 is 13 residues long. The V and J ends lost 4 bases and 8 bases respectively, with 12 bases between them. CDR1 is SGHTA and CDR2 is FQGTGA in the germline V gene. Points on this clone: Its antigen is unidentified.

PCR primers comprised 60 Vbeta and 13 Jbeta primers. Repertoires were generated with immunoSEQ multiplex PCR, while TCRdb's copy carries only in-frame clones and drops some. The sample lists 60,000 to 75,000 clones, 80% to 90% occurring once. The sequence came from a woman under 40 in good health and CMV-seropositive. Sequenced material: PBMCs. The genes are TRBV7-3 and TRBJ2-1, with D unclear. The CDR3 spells CASSSLGGDEQFF. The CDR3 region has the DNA TGTGCCAGCAGCTCCCTTGGCGGAGATGAGCAGTTCTTC. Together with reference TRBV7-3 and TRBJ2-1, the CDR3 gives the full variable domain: GAGVSQTPSNKVTEKGKYVELRCDPISGHTALYWYRQSLGQGPEFLIYFQGTGAADDSGLPNDRFFAVRPEGSVSTLKIQRTERGDSAVYLCASSSLGGDEQFFGPGTRLTVL.